This TCR beta chain was sequenced in a study of blood T cell repertoires in COVID-19. Overall study context: Italy, Spain and the United States were the sources of the convalescent and acute COVID-19 samples. Nucleic acid was either cDNA or gDNA, and it came from T cells, B-cell-depleted T cells, or PBMCs.

Participant age was roughly 18 to 100 years, and participants resided in roughly 25 US areas. Each participant's cohort was designated according to participant-reported clinical history. Germline V gene data show CDR1 as MNHEY and CDR2 as SVGEGT. J was trimmed by 7 bases and V by 0 bases; bases with no gene match: 7. The CDR3 runs to 15 residues. In this sample, this clone turned up once. Profiled with immunoSEQ multiplex PCR; TCRdb holds only in-frame clones, not every one. The sample lists roughly 290,000 clones, approximately 88% occurring once. The chain links TRBV6-2 or TRBV6-3 to TRBJ2-7, with 9 nucleotides matching TRBD1. Input material: PBMCs or T cells enriched from blood (not recorded which). The receptor was isolated from a woman aged 40 to 50 who had recovered from COVID-19. The CDR3: CASSYSGTGLREQYF. The CDR3 bases are TGTGCCAGCAGTTACTCAGGGACAGGGTTAAGGGAGCAGTACTTC.